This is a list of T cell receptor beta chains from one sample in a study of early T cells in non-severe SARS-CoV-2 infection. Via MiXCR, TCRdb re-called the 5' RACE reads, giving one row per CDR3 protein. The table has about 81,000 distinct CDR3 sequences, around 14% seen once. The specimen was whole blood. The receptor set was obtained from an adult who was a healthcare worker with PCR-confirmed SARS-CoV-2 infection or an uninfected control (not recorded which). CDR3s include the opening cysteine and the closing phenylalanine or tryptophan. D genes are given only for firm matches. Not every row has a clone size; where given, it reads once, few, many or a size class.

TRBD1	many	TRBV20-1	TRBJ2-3	TGCAGTGCTGCTCCGGGACAGAGCACAGATACGCAGTATTTT	CSAAPGQSTDTQYF
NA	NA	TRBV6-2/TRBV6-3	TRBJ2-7	TGTGCCAGCTACAACCTGGGGAGCAACTCCTACGAGCAGTACTTC	CASYNLGSNSYEQYF
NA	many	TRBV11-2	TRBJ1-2	TGTGCCAGCAGCTTCCAGGGCACCTATGGCTACACCTTC	CASSFQGTYGYTF
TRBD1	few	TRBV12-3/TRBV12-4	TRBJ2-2	TGTGCCAGCAGCACCAGAGGGGGCGACACCGGGGAGCTGTTTTTT	CASSTRGGDTGELFF
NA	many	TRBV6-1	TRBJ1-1	TGTGCCAGCAGTGAAGACCCGACAGACAGGAACACTGAAGCTTTCTTT	CASSEDPTDRNTEAFF
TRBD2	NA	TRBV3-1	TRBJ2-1	TGTGCCAGCAGCAGCCCAACTAGCGGGGGATACAATGAGCAGTTCTTC	CASSSPTSGGYNEQFF
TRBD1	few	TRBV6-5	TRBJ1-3	TGTGCCAGCAGTTACTCGCGGGACAGAGAAAACACCATATATTTT	CASSYSRDRENTIYF
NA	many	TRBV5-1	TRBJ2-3	TGCGCCAGCAGCTTGGAGGGGCCCTACACAGATACGCAGTATTTT	CASSLEGPYTDTQYF
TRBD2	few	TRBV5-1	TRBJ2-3	TGCGCCAGCAGCTTGACTAGCGGGGAAGATACGCAGTATTTT	CASSLTSGEDTQYF
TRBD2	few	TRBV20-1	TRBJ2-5	TGCAGTCCTACCGCTAGCGGGAAGACCCAGTACTTC	CSPTASGKTQYF
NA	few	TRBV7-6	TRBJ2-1	TGTGCCAGCAGCTCCGGACTATCCTACAATGAGCAGTTCTTC	CASSSGLSYNEQFF
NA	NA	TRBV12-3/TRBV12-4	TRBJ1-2	TGTGCCAGCAGTTTCACGGAACCGAAGTACTATGGCTACACCTTC	CASSFTEPKYYGYTF
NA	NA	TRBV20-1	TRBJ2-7	TGCAGTGCTAGAGGCCCCTCGTGGGGAACCTACGAGCAGTACTTC	CSARGPSWGTYEQYF
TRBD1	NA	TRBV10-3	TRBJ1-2	TGTGCCATCAGTGTCGACAGGGGCTATGGCTACACCTTC	CAISVDRGYGYTF
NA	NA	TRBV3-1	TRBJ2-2	TGTGCCAGCAGCCAAGATTCCGGGGAGCTGTTTTTT	CASSQDSGELFF
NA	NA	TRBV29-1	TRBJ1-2	TGCAGCGTTGAAAGGGAACGGGATGGCTATGGCTACACCTTC	CSVERERDGYGYTF
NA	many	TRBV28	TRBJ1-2	TGTGCCACCAGGAAGCAAGGGACGGATGGCTATGGCTACACCTTC	CATRKQGTDGYGYTF
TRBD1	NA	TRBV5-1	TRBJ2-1	TGCGCCAGCAGCCCCCGGACAGGGGGCACCTACAATGAGCAGTTCTTC	CASSPRTGGTYNEQFF
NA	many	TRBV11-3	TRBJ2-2	TGTGCCAGCAGCTTACAACAGGGAAACACCGGGGAGCTGTTTTTT	CASSLQQGNTGELFF
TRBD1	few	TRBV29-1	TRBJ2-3	TGCAGCGCCCGAAACAGGGGACCGACAGATACGCAGTATTTT	CSARNRGPTDTQYF
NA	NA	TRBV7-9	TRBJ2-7	TGTGCCAGCGCAACCGGGTCCGAGCAGTACTTC	CASATGSEQYF
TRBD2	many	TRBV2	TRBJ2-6	TGTGCCAGCAGTAGGTCTAGCGGGGGGACTGGGGCCAACGTCCTGACTTTC	CASSRSSGGTGANVLTF